Listed here are 17 T cell receptor beta chains from one sample, sequenced in a study of T cell responses to AZD1222 COVID-19 vaccine. TCRdb's copy holds only in-frame clones and misses some; the assay was immunoSEQ multiplex PCR. The sample includes roughly 140,000 clones, about 91% seen only once; the top ten take around 3.5%. The sample in question was peripheral blood, obtained on day 0 of AZD1222 vaccination. Receptors originate from an adult in good health.

The rearrangement joins TRBV6-5 to TRBJ1-6, with D possibly TRBD1 on 5 matching bases. Germline values: CDR1 MNHEY, CDR2 SVGAGI. CDR3 length: 13 residues. V dropped 10 bases and J dropped 5 bases, with 12 bases sitting between them. CDR3 sequence: CATARENNSPLHF. The CDR3 DNA reads as TGTGCCACCGCCAGGGAAAATAATTCACCCCTCCACTTT.

CDR3 loop: CASGNDRGNTEAFF. The CDR3 DNA reads TGTGCTAGTGGCAATGACAGGGGGAACACTGAAGCTTTCTTT. This sequence joins TRBV12-5 and TRBJ1-1, with 8 bases matching TRBD1. The junction had 4 bases not matched to a gene; V was cut back by 6 bases and J by 1 base. Germline loops: CDR1 LGHNT, CDR2 FRNRAP. The CDR3 is 14 residues long.

The chain has TRBV15 and TRBJ1-2; D remains unclear. The germline V gene encodes CDR1 LNHNV and CDR2 YYDKDF (reference sequence). Trimming pared 3 bases from V and 6 bases from J, leaving 20 bases between. CDR3 length: 16 amino acids. The DNA of the CDR3 is TGTGCCACCAGCAGGGAACTCACATCATTAAATCATGGCTACACCTTC. Translating gives CATSRELTSLNHGYTF.

The chain recombines TRBV27 with TRBJ2-7; 7 bases agree with TRBD1. Germline trimming cut 6 bases from V and 5 bases from J; bases unmatched to any gene: 10. The CDR3 has 14 residues. Germline CDR1 is MNHEY and CDR2 is SMNVEV (reference sequence). The CDR3 coding sequence is TGTGCCAGCAGAGGTCTAGGGGACAGCCACGAGCAGTACTTC. Translating gives CASRGLGDSHEQYF.

The chain combines TRBV4-3 with TRBJ2-7, with 12 bases matching TRBD2. Germline-derived CDR1 and CDR2 are LGHNA and YSLEER. V lost 0 bases and J lost 3; bases outside the gene matches: 3. This CDR3 spans 16 amino acids. In DNA form, the CDR3 reads TGCGCCAGCAGCCAAGAACTAGCGGGAGGTCTCTACGAGCAGTACTTC. Translating it yields CASSQELAGGLYEQYF.

Only one count was recorded for this clone. This chain uses TRBV6-5 with TRBJ1-5; 7 bases are a match to TRBD1. The V gene's germline CDR1 is MNHEY and CDR2 SVGAGI. V shed 5 bases and J 6 bases; nucleotides not matched to a gene: 4. The CDR3 contains 13 residues. The CDR3 DNA reads as TGTGCCAGCAGTCCTACAGGGGTTCAGCCCCAGCATTTT. Encoded protein: CASSPTGVQPQHF.

The chain joins TRBV21-1 to TRBJ1-6; the D segment call TRBD1 is taken from the table without a DNA check. TRBV21-1 is marked as a pseudogene. The CDR3 contains 15 residues. CDR3 in DNA: TGTGCCAGCAGCCTCGGAGGACAGTATAATTCACCCCTCCACTTT. This gives the protein CASSLGGQYNSPLHF.

V gene TRBV5-6 combines with J gene TRBJ2-7, with TRBD2 identical over 11 bases. The V gene's germline CDR1 is SGHDT and CDR2 YYEEEE. CDR3 length: 15 residues. V was clipped by 2 bases and J by 7 bases; unmatched bases: 8. The CDR3 loop reads CASSFGTSGRKEQYF. In nucleotides, the CDR3 is TGTGCCAGCAGCTTCGGAACTAGCGGGAGAAAGGAGCAGTACTTC.

The chain combines TRBV30 with TRBJ1-4; D is unclear. The germline V gene has CDR1 GTSNPN and CDR2 SVGIG (reference sequence). The CDR3 has 12 amino acids. V was cut by 3 bases and J by 8 bases, with 10 bases left in between. CDR3 in amino acids: CAWSGVGEKLFF. CDR3 sequence (DNA): TGTGCCTGGAGCGGGGTTGGCGAAAAACTGTTTTTT.

This clone was detected only once. The same CDR3 arises from other DNA sequences in this sample as well. The chain combines TRBV19 with TRBJ1-5, with TRBD1 identical over 7 bases. Germline CDR1 and CDR2: LNHDA and SQIVND (reference sequence). The CDR3 has 13 amino acids. The J segment lost 7 bases and the V segment lost 5 bases, leaving 5 bases of the junction unmatched. The CDR3 DNA reads TGTGCCAGTAGTCCGGGACAGAGACAGCCCCAGCATTTT. Amino acid sequence: CASSPGQRQPQHF.

This sequence joins TRBV4-3 and TRBJ2-3; D gene unclear. V shed 3 bases and J shed 5 bases, with 18 bases lying between them. The germline V gene has CDR1 LGHNA and CDR2 YSLEER. The CDR3 length is 16 residues. The CDR3 here is CASSHEPDRVRDTQYF. DNA for the CDR3: TGCGCCAGCAGCCACGAACCGGACCGGGTAAGAGATACGCAGTATTTT.

The chain is built from TRBV5-1 and TRBJ1-5, with no clear D. The CDR3 is 14 amino acids. V dropped 2 bases and J dropped 1 base, with 7 bases sitting between them. Germline assignment: CDR1 SGHRS and CDR2 YFSETQ. This CDR3 reads CASSFGDSNQPQHF. In DNA, the CDR3 is TGCGCCAGCAGCTTCGGTGACAGCAATCAGCCCCAGCATTTT. Looking up the rest from reference TRBV5-1 and TRBJ1-5 gives the full variable domain: KAGVTQTPRYLIKTRGQQVTLSCSPISGHRSVSWYQQTPGQGLQFLFEYFSETQRNKGNFPGRFSGRQFSNSRSEMNVSTLELGDSALYLCASSFGDSNQPQHFGDGTRLSIL.

The chain is built from TRBV6-1 and TRBJ1-2; D may be TRBD1 (6 bases). V was pared by 3 bases and J by 4 bases, with 12 bases between. The CDR3 is 14 residues long. Looked up from germline, CDR1 is MNHNS and CDR2 is SASEGT. The CDR3 nucleotides read TGTGCCAGCAGTGAGGGGGCGCGGGTCTATGGCTACACCTTC. Its protein product is CASSEGARVYGYTF.

The chain carries TRBV7-2 and TRBJ1-4; possible D gene TRBD1, 6 bases. CDR3 length equals 17 residues. Per germline, CDR1 SGHTA and CDR2 FQGNSA. The germline V and J ends were trimmed by 0 bases and 7 bases, with 18 bases remaining between them. The CDR3 nucleotides read TGTGCCAGCAGCTTAGCGAGTTGGAAAGGGGGTGGTGAAAAACTGTTTTTT. This gives the protein CASSLASWKGGGEKLFF.

This chain uses TRBV27 with TRBJ2-1; the D gene could be TRBD1 or TRBD2 (5 bases each). V lost 5 bases to trimming and J lost 0 bases, with 17 bases between them. The CDR3 covers 17 residues. CDR1 is MNHEY, CDR2 SMNVEV, per germline (reference sequence). The CDR3 DNA is TGTGCCAGCAGTCTGAGGGGAGTACAGAGCTCCTACAATGAGCAGTTCTTC. It codes for CASSLRGVQSSYNEQFF.

The chain carries TRBV6-5 and TRBJ2-7; D may be TRBD1 (5 bases). Trimming left V 5 bases short and J 0 bases short, with 11 bases between. CDR3 size: 14 residues. Germline V gene sequence: CDR1 MNHEY, CDR2 SVGAGI. The CDR3 bases are TGTGCCAGCAGTCGTGGGGCTACCTCCTACGAGCAGTACTTC. This codes for CASSRGATSYEQYF.

This sequence joins TRBV7-9 and TRBJ1-2; D call uncertain. Germline CDR1 and CDR2: SEHNR and FQNEAQ (reference sequence). This CDR3 contains 15 residues. Trimming cost V 1 base and J 6 bases, with 15 bases left between them. CDR3 bases: TGTGCCAGCAGCTTAGGAGCGGGGTCAAAGGATGGCTACACCTTC. Protein product: CASSLGAGSKDGYTF.